This is a list of T cell receptor beta chains from one sample in a study of blood T cell repertoires in COVID-19. Here immunoSEQ multiplex PCR was the method, and the copy in TCRdb shows in-frame clones only, minus some. The sample lists about 140,000 clones; roughly 84% were seen once. Sequenced sample: peripheral blood. The receptors derive from a woman in her fifties or sixties with acute or convalescent COVID-19. CDR3s include the opening cysteine and the closing phenylalanine or tryptophan. D genes are given only for firm matches. Not every row has a clone size; where given, it reads once, few, many or a size class.

cdr3_length	d_call	v_call	j_call	clone_size	cdr3_aa	cdr3_nt
14	TRBD2	TRBV6-5	TRBJ2-1	-	CASSLSGNHNEQFF	TGTGCCAGCAGTCTTAGCGGGAACCACAATGAGCAGTTCTTC
15	-	TRBV9	TRBJ2-1	-	CASSVGGGAYNEQFF	TGTGCCAGCAGCGTAGGTGGGGGCGCCTACAATGAGCAGTTCTTC
14	-	TRBV7-9	TRBJ1-2	-	CASSLASQDYGYTF	TGTGCCAGCAGCTTAGCTAGCCAAGACTATGGCTACACCTTC
15	-	TRBV6-7	TRBJ2-7	-	CASSPRGTPTYEQYF	TGTGCCAGCAGTCCGAGGGGGACGCCAACCTACGAGCAGTACTTC
14	-	TRBV7-2	TRBJ2-5	-	CASSSRTVYETQYF	TGTGCCAGCAGCTCGCGAACTGTGTATGAGACCCAGTACTTC
13	-	TRBV2	TRBJ1-5	-	CASSGYGDQPQHF	TGTGCCAGCAGTGGATACGGAGATCAGCCCCAGCATTTT
15	-	TRBV2	TRBJ1-1	-	CASSERQGRWTEAFF	TGTGCCAGCAGTGAACGGCAGGGTCGGTGGACTGAAGCTTTCTTT
15	TRBD2	TRBV7-3	TRBJ2-7	-	CASSPAGGPSYEQYF	TGTGCCAGCAGCCCCGCGGGAGGCCCTTCGTACGAGCAGTACTTC
12	-	TRBV3-1/TRBV3-2	TRBJ2-3	-	CASGPDSPTQYF	TGTGCCAGCGGTCCGGACAGCCCTACGCAGTATTTT
16	-	TRBV7-8	TRBJ1-5	-	CASSLGARSGNQPQHF	TGTGCCAGCAGCTTAGGGGCAAGGTCGGGCAATCAGCCCCAGCATTTT
15	-	TRBV14	TRBJ2-1	-	CASSQSGARRNEQFF	TGTGCCAGCAGCCAATCGGGAGCTCGTAGGAATGAGCAGTTCTTC
13	-	TRBV6-5	TRBJ1-2	-	CASRDGVGDGYTF	TGTGCCAGCAGAGACGGGGTAGGCGATGGCTACACCTTC
16	-	TRBV6-2/TRBV6-3	TRBJ2-1	-	CASSYGASGTYNEQFF	TGTGCCAGCAGTTATGGCGCCAGCGGAACCTACAATGAGCAGTTCTTC
18	TRBD1	TRBV18	TRBJ2-1	-	CASSLGGKILSSYNEQFF	TGTGCCAGCTCACTAGGGGGCAAAATTCTGAGCTCCTACAATGAGCAGTTCTTC
14	TRBD1	TRBV2	TRBJ2-7	-	CASSEVKGAYEQYF	TGTGCCAGCAGTGAGGTTAAGGGGGCTTACGAGCAGTACTTC
12	-	TRBV18	TRBJ2-7	-	CASSPQAYEQYF	TGTGCCAGCTCACCGCAGGCCTACGAGCAGTACTTC
20	TRBD2	TRBV14	TRBJ2-6	-	CASSQDSLTSRSSGANVLTF	TGTGCCAGCAGCCAAGATTCATTGACTAGCAGAAGCTCTGGGGCCAACGTCCTGACTTTC
16	TRBD1	TRBV9	TRBJ2-3	once	CASSDRGQGRADTQYF	TGTGCCAGCAGCGACAGAGGACAGGGAAGGGCAGATACGCAGTATTTT
16	TRBD1	TRBV11-3	TRBJ2-4	-	CASSRGTGDAKNIQYF	TGTGCCAGCAGCCGGGGGACAGGGGACGCCAAAAACATTCAGTACTTC
14	-	TRBV2	TRBJ1-5	once	CASRQTPTNQPQHF	TGTGCCAGCAGGCAGACACCTACCAATCAGCCCCAGCATTTT
13	TRBD1	TRBV3-1/TRBV3-2	TRBJ2-7	-	CASSRGTGVEQYF	TGTGCCAGCAGCCGCGGGACAGGGGTCGAGCAGTACTTC
16	-	TRBV27	TRBJ2-1	-	CASTGTSGGRYNEQFF	TGTGCCAGCACGGGGACCTCCGGGGGGCGGTACAATGAGCAGTTCTTC
19	-	TRBV15	TRBJ2-1	-	CATSRELSASGSSYNEQFF	TGTGCCACCAGCAGAGAACTCTCTGCCAGCGGAAGCTCCTACAATGAGCAGTTCTTC
17	TRBD2	TRBV5-1	TRBJ2-2	-	CASSPVSGNGQGGELFF	TGCGCCAGCAGCCCCGTTAGCGGGAACGGCCAGGGCGGGGAGCTGTTTTTT
14	-	TRBV4-3	TRBJ2-3	-	CASSQRRAGDTQYF	TGCGCCAGCAGCCAAAGAAGAGCTGGAGATACGCAGTATTTT
11	-	TRBV12-3/TRBV12-4	TRBJ1-1	once	CASRSSTEAFF	TGTGCCAGCAGATCCAGCACTGAAGCTTTCTTT
15	TRBD2	TRBV5-4	TRBJ2-1	-	CASSLSGSPYNEQFF	TGTGCCAGCAGCCTTAGCGGGAGCCCCTACAATGAGCAGTTCTTC
15	-	TRBV6-1	TRBJ1-4	-	CASSESATANEKLFF	TGTGCCAGCAGTGAATCGGCGACAGCAAATGAAAAACTGTTTTTT
13	-	TRBV5-5	TRBJ1-2	-	CASSLQSNYGYTF	TGTGCCAGCAGCTTACAATCGAACTATGGCTACACCTTC
15	TRBD2	TRBV10-3	TRBJ2-7	-	CAISESSSGSYEQYF	TGTGCCATCAGTGAGTCGAGCAGCGGGAGCTACGAGCAGTACTTC
17	TRBD2	TRBV7-6	TRBJ2-1	-	CASSLALAGAIYNEQFF	TGTGCCAGCAGCTTAGCCCTAGCGGGAGCGATATACAATGAGCAGTTCTTC
15	TRBD1	TRBV2	TRBJ1-5	-	CASSEQGASGQPQHF	TGTGCCAGCAGTGAACAGGGGGCTTCAGGACAGCCCCAGCATTTT
13	-	TRBV3-1/TRBV3-2	TRBJ1-2	-	CASSQVDSGGYTF	TGTGCCAGCAGCCAAGTTGACAGCGGGGGCTACACCTTC
13	TRBD2	TRBV5-4	TRBJ2-1	-	CASNTPPGGEQFF	TGTGCCAGCAACACTCCCCCGGGAGGTGAGCAGTTCTTC
13	-	TRBV12-3/TRBV12-4	TRBJ1-1	-	CASSFGRNTEAFF	TGTGCCAGCAGTTTCGGGAGGAACACTGAAGCTTTCTTT
15	TRBD1	TRBV27	TRBJ1-1	-	CASSPRDRVNTEAFF	TGTGCCAGCAGTCCCCGGGACAGGGTGAACACTGAAGCTTTCTTT
14	TRBD1	TRBV3-1/TRBV3-2	TRBJ2-3	-	CASSHGQGPDTQYF	TGTGCCAGCAGCCACGGACAGGGCCCAGATACGCAGTATTTT
15	-	TRBV5-1	TRBJ1-1	-	CASSTETGKHTEAFF	TGCGCCAGCAGCACGGAAACCGGGAAGCACACTGAAGCTTTCTTT
18	TRBD1	TRBV9	TRBJ2-1	-	CASSVVGERDRGDNEQFF	TGTGCCAGCAGCGTAGTAGGAGAGCGGGACAGGGGGGACAATGAGCAGTTCTTC
13	-	TRBV11-2	TRBJ1-1	-	CASSPTTGTEAFF	TGTGCCAGCAGCCCCACCACCGGCACTGAAGCTTTCTTT
11	-	TRBV28	TRBJ1-1	few	CASHRVGEAFF	TGTGCCAGCCACAGGGTTGGTGAAGCTTTCTTT
14	-	TRBV27	TRBJ1-5	-	CASSPRLAHQPQHF	TGTGCCAGCAGCCCTAGACTTGCCCATCAGCCCCAGCATTTT
13	TRBD1	TRBV6-5	TRBJ2-7	-	CASSRGQRYEQYF	TGTGCCAGCAGTAGGGGACAGCGATACGAGCAGTACTTC
14	-	TRBV6-5	TRBJ1-6	-	CASTGRGYNSPLHF	TGTGCCAGCACAGGGCGGGGTTATAATTCACCCCTCCACTTT
12	-	TRBV6-5	TRBJ1-2	-	CASHRSNYGYTF	TGTGCCAGCCACAGATCTAACTATGGCTACACCTTC
15	-	TRBV7-2	TRBJ1-5	-	CASRISGANNQPQHF	TGTGCCAGCAGGATAAGTGGGGCTAACAATCAGCCCCAGCATTTT
17	TRBD1	TRBV11-2	TRBJ1-2	-	CASSVSGTGGATYGYTF	TGTGCCAGCAGCGTCTCCGGGACAGGGGGCGCGACCTATGGCTACACCTTC
14	-	TRBV15	TRBJ2-1	-	CATSRVSSYNEQFF	TGTGCCACCAGCAGAGTATCCTCCTACAATGAGCAGTTCTTC
15	-	TRBV6-1	TRBJ1-1	-	CASSEAARGSTEAFF	TGTGCCAGCAGTGAAGCCGCCAGGGGTTCCACTGAAGCTTTCTTT
14	TRBD2	TRBV6-2/TRBV6-3	TRBJ2-1	-	CASSLGTSYNEQFF	TGTGCCAGCAGTTTGGGGACTAGCTACAATGAGCAGTTCTTC